This TCR beta chain is drawn from a study of PD-L1 blockade in urothelial cancer. Overall study: Analyzed time points were 3 weeks (second dose) and 6 weeks after therapy began.

The CDR3 is 15 residues long. Germline lookup yields CDR1 SEHNR and CDR2 FQNEAQ (reference sequence). Trimming took off 1 base at V and 0 bases at J, with 7 bases between the two ends. A spike-in of synthetic TCR analog templates was added to each PCR. Profiling relied on immunoSEQ multiplex PCR, and the TCRdb table lists in-frame clones only, not all of them. The sample lists fewer than 75,000 clones, around 84% seen once, with roughly 4.8% in the top ten. Locally advanced or metastatic urothelial carcinoma was diagnosed in the patients. This clonotype was sampled from a man in his 70s with urothelial cancer. The chain links TRBV7-9 to TRBJ1-3, with D tentatively TRBD1 (6 bases). The specimen was PBMCs, collected around atezolizumab (anti-PD-L1) treatment. CDR3 sequence reads: CASSLGDNSGNTIYF. The DNA of the CDR3 is TGTGCCAGCAGCTTAGGGGACAACTCTGGAAACACCATATATTTT.